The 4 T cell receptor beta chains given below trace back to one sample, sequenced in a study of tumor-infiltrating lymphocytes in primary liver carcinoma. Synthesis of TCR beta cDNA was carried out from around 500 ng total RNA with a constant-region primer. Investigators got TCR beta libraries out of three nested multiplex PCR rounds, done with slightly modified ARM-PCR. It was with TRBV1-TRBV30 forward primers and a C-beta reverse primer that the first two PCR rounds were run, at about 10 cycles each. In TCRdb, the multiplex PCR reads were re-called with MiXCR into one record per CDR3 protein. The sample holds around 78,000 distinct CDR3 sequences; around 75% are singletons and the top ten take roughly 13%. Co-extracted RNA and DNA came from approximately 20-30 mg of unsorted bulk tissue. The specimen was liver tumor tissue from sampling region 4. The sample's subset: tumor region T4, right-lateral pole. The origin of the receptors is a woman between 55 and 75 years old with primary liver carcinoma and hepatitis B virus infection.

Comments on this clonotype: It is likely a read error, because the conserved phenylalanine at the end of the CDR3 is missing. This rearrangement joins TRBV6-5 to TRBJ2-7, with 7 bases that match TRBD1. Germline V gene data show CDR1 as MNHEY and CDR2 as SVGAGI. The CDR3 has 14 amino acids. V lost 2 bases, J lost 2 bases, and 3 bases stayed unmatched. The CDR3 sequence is CASSYSQGAYEQYL. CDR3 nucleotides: TGTGCCAGCAGTTACAGTCAGGGGGCCTACGAGCAGTACTTG.

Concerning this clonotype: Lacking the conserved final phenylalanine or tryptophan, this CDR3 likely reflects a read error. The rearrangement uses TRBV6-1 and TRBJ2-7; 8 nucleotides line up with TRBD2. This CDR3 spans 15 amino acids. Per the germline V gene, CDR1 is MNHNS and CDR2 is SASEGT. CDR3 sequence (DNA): TGTGCCAGTAGTGAAATAAGCGGGAGCCACCTCGAGCAGTACTTA. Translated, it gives CASSEISGSHLEQYL.

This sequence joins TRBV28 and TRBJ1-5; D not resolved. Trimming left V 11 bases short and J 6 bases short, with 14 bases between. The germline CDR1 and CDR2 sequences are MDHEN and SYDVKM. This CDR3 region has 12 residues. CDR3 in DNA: TGTGCCGGCACCCTTCCGGGTCAGCCCCAGCATTTT. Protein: CAGTLPGQPQHF.

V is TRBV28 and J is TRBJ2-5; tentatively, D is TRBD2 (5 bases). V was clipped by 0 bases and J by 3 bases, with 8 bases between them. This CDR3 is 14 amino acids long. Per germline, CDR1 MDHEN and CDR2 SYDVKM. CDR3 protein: CASSLWPEEETQYF. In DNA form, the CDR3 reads TGTGCCAGCAGTTTATGGCCGGAGGAAGAGACCCAGTACTTC.